Below, 16 T cell receptor beta chains from the same sample are listed, as sequenced in a study of blood T cell repertoires in COVID-19. Repertoires were generated with immunoSEQ multiplex PCR, while TCRdb's copy carries only in-frame clones and drops some. This table has about 350,000 clones, roughly 89% appearing once. The sample was peripheral blood. These receptors were collected from an older woman with COVID-19, enrolled during active disease.

This clone was picked up a small number of times. This rearrangement joins TRBV28 to TRBJ1-4; 8 bases are shared with TRBD1. Looked up from germline, CDR1 is MDHEN and CDR2 is SYDVKM. This CDR3 region has 14 residues. V trimming: 6 bases; J trimming: 8 bases; junction bases outside the gene matches: 8. The CDR3 reads CASSLTGAREKLFF. In DNA form, the CDR3 reads TGTGCCAGCAGCTTGACAGGGGCAAGGGAAAAACTGTTTTTT.

This clone was seen once. This chain uses TRBV7-8 with TRBJ1-2, with 9 bases lining up with TRBD1. This CDR3 spans 15 amino acids. The V and J ends lost 2 bases and 7 bases, in that order; junction bases with no gene match: 8. CDR1 and CDR2 (germline): SGHVS, FQNEAQ. The chain's CDR3 is CASSLRTGEVGGYTF. The CDR3 bases are TGTGCCAGCAGCTTAAGGACAGGGGAAGTTGGTGGCTACACCTTC.

The gene calls are TRBV6-5 and TRBJ1-5; 9 positions match TRBD1. The CDR3 runs to 15 residues. Germline CDR1 is MNHEY and CDR2 is SVGAGI. The trim removed 5 bases at V and 3 bases at J, leaving 5 bases unmatched. The DNA for the CDR3 is TGTGCCAGCAGTATTACAGGGGGCAACAATCAGCCCCAGCATTTT. Its translation is CASSITGGNNQPQHF.

This clone was seen just once. The V gene is TRBV5-6, the J gene TRBJ1-3; D possibly corresponds to TRBD1 (5 bases). With 4 bases removed from V and 3 bases from J, the gap between germline ends came to 14 bases. Germline CDR1 and CDR2: SGHDT and YYEEEE. This CDR3 has 15 residues. CDR3 nucleotides: TGTGCCAGCAGCCCGGGGCGGGGGAGTGGAAACACCATATATTTT. It translates to CASSPGRGSGNTIYF.

The V and J genes are TRBV3-1 (or the pseudogene TRBV3-2) and TRBJ1-2; 7 bases fit TRBD1. V was pared by 0 bases and J by 0 bases, with 7 bases of the junction left unmatched. The CDR3 totals 17 residues. Germline values: CDR1 LGHDT, CDR2 YNNKEL (reference sequence). The DNA for the CDR3 is TGTGCCAGCAGCCAAGACCGAACAGGGACAGCTAACTATGGCTACACCTTC. Residues: CASSQDRTGTANYGYTF.

The chain combines TRBV6-1 with TRBJ2-5; 9 bases match TRBD1. Germline assignment: CDR1 MNHNS and CDR2 SASEGT. The CDR3 contains 14 residues. Trimming at V came to 3 bases and at J to 4 bases, leaving 3 bases not matched to a gene. The CDR3 loop reads CASSERTGVETQYF. The CDR3 nucleotides read TGTGCCAGCAGTGAGCGGACAGGGGTAGAGACCCAGTACTTC.

This clone was detected only a few times. This chain links TRBV29-1 with TRBJ2-5, with D maybe TRBD1 (5 bases). The CDR3 runs to 12 residues. V lost 4 bases, J lost 5 bases, and 11 bases lay in between. CDR1 and CDR2 (germline): SQVTM, ANQGSEA. The DNA for the CDR3 is TGCAGCGTTGGAACAGGATACGAGACCCAGTACTTC. Translation: CSVGTGYETQYF.

This clone has just a few counts. The chain is built from TRBV9 and TRBJ2-3; the D gene is possibly TRBD2 (7 bases). Germline V gene sequence: CDR1 SGDLS, CDR2 YYNGEE. Trimming left V 0 bases short and J 3 bases short, with 11 bases between. The CDR3 contains 15 residues. In DNA, the CDR3 is TGTGCCAGCAGCGTAGCGGGGAGGGGGACAGATACGCAGTATTTT. It yields the protein CASSVAGRGTDTQYF. The whole variable domain, remainder taken from reference TRBV9 and TRBJ2-3, is DSGVTQTPKHLITATGQRVTLRCSPRSGDLSVYWYQQSLDQGLQFLIQYYNGEERAKGNILERFSAQQFPDLHSELNLSSLELGDSALYFCASSVAGRGTDTQYFGPGTRLTVL.

The genes are TRBV27 and TRBJ1-2; TRBD1 agrees at 10 bases. After removal of 6 bases from V and 5 bases from J, the junction contained 9 bases not matched to a gene. Per germline, CDR1 MNHEY and CDR2 SMNVEV (reference sequence). The CDR3 is 15 amino acids. The CDR3 DNA is TGTGCCAGCAGGGGAGACAGGGGGCAAAAGTATGGCTACACCTTC. This sequence encodes CASRGDRGQKYGYTF.

The chain couples TRBV18 to TRBJ1-4; 8 bases line up with TRBD1. This CDR3 comprises 13 residues. V was pared by 6 bases and J by 7 bases, with 4 bases of the junction left unmatched. Germline V gene lookup returns CDR1 KGHSH and CDR2 LQKENI. The CDR3 DNA follows: TGTGCCAGCTCCGCGGGACAGGCTGAAAAACTGTTTTTT. Protein product: CASSAGQAEKLFF.

The chain recombines TRBV11-2 with TRBJ2-1; the D gene is possibly TRBD2 (7 bases). Trimming removed 2 bases from V and 7 bases from J, with 15 bases in between. The CDR3 runs to 15 residues. The germline CDR1 and CDR2 sequences are SGHAT and FQNNGV. CDR3 nucleotide sequence: TGTGCCAGCAGCTTATCGGGCGGGGGCTATAATGAGCAGTTCTTC. Protein sequence: CASSLSGGGYNEQFF.

The chain carries TRBV30 and TRBJ1-1; 10 bases map to TRBD1. Germline values: CDR1 GTSNPN, CDR2 SVGIG (reference sequence). The CDR3 has 15 amino acids. Trimming cost V 4 bases and J 2 bases; bases outside gene matches: 7. CDR3 sequence (DNA): TGTGCCTGGATTCCGGGACAGGGGATTAACACTGAAGCTTTCTTT. Its protein is CAWIPGQGINTEAFF.

The rearrangement joins TRBV6-5 to TRBJ2-3; D call uncertain. Germline V lookup: CDR1 MNHEY, CDR2 SVGAGI. V lost 8 bases and J 4 bases, leaving 10 bases between the germline ends. The CDR3 length is 12 residues. The CDR3 spells CASRQLADTQYF. The CDR3 bases are TGTGCCAGCCGACAACTGGCAGATACGCAGTATTTT.

The chain has TRBV5-1 and TRBJ2-7, with 11 positions matching TRBD2. The CDR3 totals 14 residues. The V gene's germline CDR1 is SGHRS and CDR2 YFSETQ. V shed 4 bases, J shed 4 bases, and the junction held 4 bases outside the gene matches. In DNA, the CDR3 is TGCGCCAGCAGCCGAGGGACTAGCGGTTACGAGCAGTACTTC. Amino acids: CASSRGTSGYEQYF.

This chain uses TRBV19 with TRBJ1-5, with D perhaps TRBD1 (6 bases). V was clipped by 6 bases and J by 2 bases, with 8 bases between them. The CDR3 has 13 amino acids. Germline CDR1 and CDR2: LNHDA and SQIVND (reference sequence). Here the CDR3 reads CASRQGRNQPQHF. The DNA for the CDR3 is TGTGCCAGTAGACAGGGCCGCAATCAGCCCCAGCATTTT.

The rearrangement joins TRBV4-1 to TRBJ1-5; TRBD1 might be the D (6 bases). V shed 0 bases and J shed 9 bases, with 18 bases lying between them. This CDR3 region has 16 residues. Per germline, CDR1 MGHRA and CDR2 YSYEKL. CDR3 in DNA: TGCGCCAGCAGCCAAGAAGAGACAGGTAGATTAGGGCCCCAGCATTTT. Its translation: CASSQEETGRLGPQHF.